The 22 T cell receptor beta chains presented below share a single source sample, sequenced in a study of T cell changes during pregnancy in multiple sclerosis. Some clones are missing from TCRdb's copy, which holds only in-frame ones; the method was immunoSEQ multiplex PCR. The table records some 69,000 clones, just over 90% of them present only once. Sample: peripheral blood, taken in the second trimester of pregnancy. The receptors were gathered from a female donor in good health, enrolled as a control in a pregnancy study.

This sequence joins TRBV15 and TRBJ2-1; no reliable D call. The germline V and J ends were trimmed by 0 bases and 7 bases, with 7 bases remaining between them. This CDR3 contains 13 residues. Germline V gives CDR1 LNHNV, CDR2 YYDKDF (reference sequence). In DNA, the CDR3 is TGTGCCACCAGCAGAGATCGAGCAAATGAGCAGTTCTTC. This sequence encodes CATSRDRANEQFF.

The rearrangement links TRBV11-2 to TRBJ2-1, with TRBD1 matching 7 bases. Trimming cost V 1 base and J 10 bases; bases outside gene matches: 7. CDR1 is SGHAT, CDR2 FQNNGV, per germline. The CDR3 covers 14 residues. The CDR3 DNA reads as TGTGCCAGCAGCTTAGTGTTAGGGGGCTGGGAGCAGTTCTTC. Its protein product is CASSLVLGGWEQFF. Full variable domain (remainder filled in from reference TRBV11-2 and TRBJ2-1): EAGVAQSPRYKIIEKRQSVAFWCNPISGHATLYWYQQILGQGPKLLIQFQNNGVVDDSQLPKDRFSAERLKGVDSTLKIQPAKLEDSAVYLCASSLVLGGWEQFFGPGTRLTVL.

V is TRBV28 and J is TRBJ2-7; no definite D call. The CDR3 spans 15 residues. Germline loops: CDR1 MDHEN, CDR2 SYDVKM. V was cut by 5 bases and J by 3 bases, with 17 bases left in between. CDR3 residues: CASSRVDMKLYEQYF. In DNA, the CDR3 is TGTGCCAGCAGTAGAGTAGACATGAAGCTCTACGAGCAGTACTTC.

The CDR3 here is CASSPRKGGQRTDTQYF. In DNA, the CDR3 is TGTGCCAGCAGCCCCCGAAAGGGAGGCCAACGCACAGATACGCAGTATTTT. This chain connects TRBV7-2 to TRBJ2-3; weak D call: TRBD2 (6 bases). The CDR3 is 17 amino acids. Germline V lookup: CDR1 SGHTA, CDR2 FQGNSA. The V end was cut by 5 bases, the J end by 1 base, with 19 bases between.

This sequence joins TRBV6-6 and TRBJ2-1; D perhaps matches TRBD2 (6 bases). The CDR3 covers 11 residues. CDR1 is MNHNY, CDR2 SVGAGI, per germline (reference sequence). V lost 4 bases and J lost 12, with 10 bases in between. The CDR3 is CASSLGTGQFF. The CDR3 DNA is TGTGCCAGCAGTTTGGGGACTGGGCAGTTCTTC.

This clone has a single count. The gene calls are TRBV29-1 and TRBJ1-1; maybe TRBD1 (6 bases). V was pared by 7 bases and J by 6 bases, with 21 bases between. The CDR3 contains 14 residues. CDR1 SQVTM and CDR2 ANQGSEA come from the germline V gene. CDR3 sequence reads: CSASWGGPFAEAFF. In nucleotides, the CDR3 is TGCAGCGCCTCGTGGGGGGGGCCCTTCGCTGAAGCTTTCTTT.

For the CDR3, the DNA is TGTGCCAGCCAGACACAGGGGGCGGACACTGAAGCTTTCTTT. As protein: CASQTQGADTEAFF. This chain links TRBV6-6 with TRBJ1-1; TRBD1 matches at 9 bases. J lost 3 bases, V lost 8 bases, and 7 bases had no gene match. The CDR3 loop spans 14 amino acids. Germline lookup yields CDR1 MNHNY and CDR2 SVGAGI (reference sequence).

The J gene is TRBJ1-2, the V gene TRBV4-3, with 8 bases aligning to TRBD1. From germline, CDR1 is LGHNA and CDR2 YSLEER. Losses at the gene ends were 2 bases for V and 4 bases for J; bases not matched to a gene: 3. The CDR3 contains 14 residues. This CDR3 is CASSQRDRSYGYTF. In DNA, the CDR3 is TGCGCCAGCAGCCAAAGGGACAGGAGCTATGGCTACACCTTC.

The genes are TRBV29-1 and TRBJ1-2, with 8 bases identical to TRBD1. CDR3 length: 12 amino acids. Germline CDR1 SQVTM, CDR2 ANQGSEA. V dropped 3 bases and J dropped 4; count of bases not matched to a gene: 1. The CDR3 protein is CSVEDRVYGYTF. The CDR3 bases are TGCAGCGTTGAGGACAGGGTCTATGGCTACACCTTC.

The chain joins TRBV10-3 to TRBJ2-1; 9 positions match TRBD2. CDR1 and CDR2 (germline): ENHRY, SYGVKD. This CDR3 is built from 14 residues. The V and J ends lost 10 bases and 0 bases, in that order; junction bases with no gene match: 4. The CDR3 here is CATAGGSSYNEQFF. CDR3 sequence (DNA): TGTGCCACCGCGGGGGGGAGCTCCTACAATGAGCAGTTCTTC.

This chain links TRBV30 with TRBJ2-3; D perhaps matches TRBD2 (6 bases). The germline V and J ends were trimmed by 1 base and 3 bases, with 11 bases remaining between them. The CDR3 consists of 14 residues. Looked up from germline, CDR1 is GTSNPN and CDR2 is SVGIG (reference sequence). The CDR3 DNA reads TGTGCCTGGAGTGCCGGCGGGGAAACAGATACGCAGTATTTT. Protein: CAWSAGGETDTQYF.

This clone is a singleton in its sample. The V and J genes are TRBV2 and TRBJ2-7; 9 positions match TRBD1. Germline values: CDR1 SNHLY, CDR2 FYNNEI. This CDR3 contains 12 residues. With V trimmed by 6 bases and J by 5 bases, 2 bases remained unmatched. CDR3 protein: CASRDRGNEQYF. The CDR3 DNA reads TGTGCCAGCAGGGACAGGGGCAACGAGCAGTACTTC.

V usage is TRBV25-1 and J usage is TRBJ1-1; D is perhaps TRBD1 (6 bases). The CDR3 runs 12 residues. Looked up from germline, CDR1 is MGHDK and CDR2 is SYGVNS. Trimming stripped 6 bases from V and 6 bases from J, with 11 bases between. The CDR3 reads CASSKTGAEAFF. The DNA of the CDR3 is TGTGCCAGCAGCAAGACAGGCGCTGAAGCTTTCTTT.

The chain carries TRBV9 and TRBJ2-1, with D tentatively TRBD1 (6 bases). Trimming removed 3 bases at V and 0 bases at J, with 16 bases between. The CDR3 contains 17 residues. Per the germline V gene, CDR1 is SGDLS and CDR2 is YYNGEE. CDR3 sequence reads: CASSGRQGPLSYNEQFF. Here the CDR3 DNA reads TGTGCCAGCAGCGGTCGGCAGGGGCCCCTCTCCTACAATGAGCAGTTCTTC.

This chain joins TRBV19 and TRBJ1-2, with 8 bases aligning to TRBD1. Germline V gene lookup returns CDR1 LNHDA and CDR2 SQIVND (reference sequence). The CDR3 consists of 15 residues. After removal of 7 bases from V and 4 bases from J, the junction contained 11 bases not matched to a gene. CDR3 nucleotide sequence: TGTGCCAGTACCAATTTATGGACAGGGATCTATGGCTACACCTTC. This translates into CASTNLWTGIYGYTF. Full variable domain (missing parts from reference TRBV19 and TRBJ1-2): DGGITQSPKYLFRKEGQNVTLSCEQNLNHDAMYWYRQDPGQGLRLIYYSQIVNDFQKGDIAEGYSVSREKKESFPLTVTSAQKNPTAFYLCASTNLWTGIYGYTFGSGTRLTVV.

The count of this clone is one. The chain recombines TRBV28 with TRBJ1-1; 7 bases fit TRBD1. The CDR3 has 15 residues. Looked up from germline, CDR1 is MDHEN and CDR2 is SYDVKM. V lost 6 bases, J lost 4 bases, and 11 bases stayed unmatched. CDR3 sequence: CASRHAGGVGTEAFF. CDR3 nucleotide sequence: TGTGCCAGCAGGCATGCAGGGGGAGTCGGCACTGAAGCTTTCTTT.

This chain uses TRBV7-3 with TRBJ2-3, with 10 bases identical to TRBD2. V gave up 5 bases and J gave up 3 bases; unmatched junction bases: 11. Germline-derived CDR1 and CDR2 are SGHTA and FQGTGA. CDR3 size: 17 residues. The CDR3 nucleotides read TGTGCCAGCAGCATTAGCGGGGGGACATTTGGGACAGATACGCAGTATTTT. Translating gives CASSISGGTFGTDTQYF.

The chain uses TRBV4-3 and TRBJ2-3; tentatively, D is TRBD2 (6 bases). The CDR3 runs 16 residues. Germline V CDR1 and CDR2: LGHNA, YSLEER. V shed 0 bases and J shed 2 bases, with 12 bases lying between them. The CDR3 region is CASSQDAGGYTDTQYF. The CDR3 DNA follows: TGCGCCAGCAGCCAAGATGCCGGAGGGTACACAGATACGCAGTATTTT.

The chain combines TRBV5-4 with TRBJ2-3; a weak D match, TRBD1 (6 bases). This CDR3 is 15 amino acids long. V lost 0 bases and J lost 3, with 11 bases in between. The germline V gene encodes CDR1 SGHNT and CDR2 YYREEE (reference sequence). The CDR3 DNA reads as TGTGCCAGCAGCTTGGGACAGGCCGAAACAGATACGCAGTATTTT. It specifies CASSLGQAETDTQYF.

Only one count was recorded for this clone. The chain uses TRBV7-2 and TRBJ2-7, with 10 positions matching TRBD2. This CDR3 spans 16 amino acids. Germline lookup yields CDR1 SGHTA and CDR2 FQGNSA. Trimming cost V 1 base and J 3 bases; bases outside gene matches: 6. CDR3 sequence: CASSLELAGLIYEQYF. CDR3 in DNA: TGTGCCAGCAGCTTAGAACTAGCGGGACTAATCTACGAGCAGTACTTC.

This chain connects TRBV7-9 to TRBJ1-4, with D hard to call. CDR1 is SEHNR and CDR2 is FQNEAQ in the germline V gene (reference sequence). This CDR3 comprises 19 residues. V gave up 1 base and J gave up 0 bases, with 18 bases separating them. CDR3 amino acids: CASSLGRAVTIATNEKLFF. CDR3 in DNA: TGTGCCAGCAGCTTAGGGCGGGCGGTCACGATAGCAACTAATGAAAAACTGTTTTTT.

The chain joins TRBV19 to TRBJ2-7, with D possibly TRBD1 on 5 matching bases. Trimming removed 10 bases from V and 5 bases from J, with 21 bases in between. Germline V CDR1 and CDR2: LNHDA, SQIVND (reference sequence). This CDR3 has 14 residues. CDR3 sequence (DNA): TGTGCCACCTCACCAGCAGGACACTCGGACGAGCAGTACTTC. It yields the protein CATSPAGHSDEQYF. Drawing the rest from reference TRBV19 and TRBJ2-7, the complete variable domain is DGGITQSPKYLFRKEGQNVTLSCEQNLNHDAMYWYRQDPGQGLRLIYYSQIVNDFQKGDIAEGYSVSREKKESFPLTVTSAQKNPTAFYLCATSPAGHSDEQYFGPGTRLTVT.